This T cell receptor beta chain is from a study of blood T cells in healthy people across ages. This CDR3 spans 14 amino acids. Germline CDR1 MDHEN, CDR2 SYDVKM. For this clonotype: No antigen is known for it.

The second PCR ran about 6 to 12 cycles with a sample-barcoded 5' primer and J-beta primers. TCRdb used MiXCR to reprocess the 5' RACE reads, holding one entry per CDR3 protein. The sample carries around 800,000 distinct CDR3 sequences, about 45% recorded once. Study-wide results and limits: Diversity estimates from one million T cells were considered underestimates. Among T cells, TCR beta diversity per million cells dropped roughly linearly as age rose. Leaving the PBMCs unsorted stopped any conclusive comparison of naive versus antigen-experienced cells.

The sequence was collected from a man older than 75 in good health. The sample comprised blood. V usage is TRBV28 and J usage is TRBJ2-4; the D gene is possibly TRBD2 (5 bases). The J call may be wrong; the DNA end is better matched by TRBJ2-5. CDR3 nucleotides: TGTGCCAGCAGTACGACCGGGAAGAAAGAGACCCAGTACTTC. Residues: CASSTTGKKETQYF.